The clone carrying this TCR beta chain appeared a few times. This sample is part of a study of blood T cells in healthy people across ages. PBMCs numbering at least 7 million were isolated per sample. The CDR3 has 14 amino acids. Germline V lookup: CDR1 SGHVS, CDR2 FQNEAQ. Between the trimmed V and J ends, which lost 10 bases and 7 bases, there was a span of 22 bases. Then a second PCR, running roughly 7 to 11 cycles, was carried out with a sample-barcoded 5' primer and a J-beta primer mix. Tagging of each cDNA molecule was performed by a template-switch adaptor with 12 random nucleotides. TCRdb reprocessed the 5' RACE reads with MiXCR, giving one entry per CDR3 protein. The sample has about 670,000 distinct CDR3 sequences; 45% to 60% are singletons.

This sequence was found in a woman older than 75 in good health. The chain has TRBV7-8 and TRBJ1-1; D is ambiguous. Sequenced material: blood. This CDR3 is CATQFNTASGEAFF. CDR3 nucleotides: TGTGCCACCCAGTTTAACACAGCGTCAGGTGAAGCTTTCTTT.